The rows below give T cell receptor beta chains drawn from one sample of a study of blood T cell repertoires in COVID-19. Sequenced by immunoSEQ multiplex PCR; TCRdb stores in-frame clones only, minus some. The sample gives around 18,000 clones, about 91% of which show up once; about 13% is in the top ten. The specimen was peripheral blood. Receptor source: a man between 60 and 70 years old with active COVID-19. CDR3s include the opening cysteine and the closing phenylalanine or tryptophan. Each record gives: clone size, V gene, D gene, J gene, CDR3 protein, CDR3 DNA. D genes are given only for firm matches. For some rows the clone size is stated as once, few or many, or as a class when expanded; others skip it.

abundance: -
v_gene: TRBV5-1
d_gene: -
j_gene: TRBJ1-1
CDR3aa: CAARGFGTEAFF
CDR3nt: TGCGCCGCACGGGGGTTCGGCACTGAAGCTTTCTTT

abundance: -
v_gene: TRBV5-5
d_gene: TRBD1
j_gene: TRBJ1-2
CDR3aa: CASIRTGVEYGYTF
CDR3nt: TGTGCCAGCATCCGGACAGGGGTGGAGTATGGCTACACCTTC

abundance: -
v_gene: TRBV7-2
d_gene: TRBD2
j_gene: TRBJ2-3
CDR3aa: CASSLNSGGAKDTQYF
CDR3nt: TGTGCCAGCAGCTTAAATAGCGGGGGGGCCAAAGATACGCAGTATTTT

abundance: few
v_gene: TRBV19
d_gene: -
j_gene: TRBJ1-6
CDR3aa: CASSIMYREGSPLHF
CDR3nt: TGTGCCAGTAGTATAATGTACAGGGAAGGTTCACCCCTCCACTTT

abundance: -
v_gene: TRBV11-1
d_gene: TRBD2
j_gene: TRBJ2-1
CDR3aa: CASSLGGRAYNEQFF
CDR3nt: TGTGCCAGCAGCTTAGGCGGGAGGGCCTACAATGAGCAGTTCTTC

abundance: -
v_gene: TRBV20-1
d_gene: -
j_gene: TRBJ2-1
CDR3aa: CSASFDAGFEQFF
CDR3nt: TGCAGTGCTAGTTTCGACGCGGGGTTTGAGCAGTTCTTC

abundance: -
v_gene: TRBV30
d_gene: -
j_gene: TRBJ1-3
CDR3aa: CAWSVRQTGNTIYF
CDR3nt: TGTGCCTGGAGTGTGCGACAGACTGGAAACACCATATATTTT

abundance: -
v_gene: TRBV6-5
d_gene: TRBD2
j_gene: TRBJ2-5
CDR3aa: CASSLAGGREETQYF
CDR3nt: TGTGCCAGCAGTCTAGCGGGAGGGCGAGAGGAGACCCAGTACTTC

abundance: -
v_gene: TRBV19
d_gene: TRBD1
j_gene: TRBJ1-2
CDR3aa: CASSPKGGNGYTF
CDR3nt: TGTGCCAGTAGCCCCAAAGGGGGCAACGGCTACACCTTC

abundance: few
v_gene: TRBV27
d_gene: -
j_gene: TRBJ1-4
CDR3aa: CASSLSGGEVEKLFF
CDR3nt: TGTGCCAGCAGTTTATCGGGGGGGGAGGTTGAAAAACTGTTTTTT

abundance: -
v_gene: TRBV2
d_gene: -
j_gene: TRBJ2-3
CDR3aa: CASSGRLVTDTQYF
CDR3nt: TGTGCCAGCAGTGGAAGACTAGTCACAGATACGCAGTATTTT

abundance: -
v_gene: TRBV3-1/TRBV3-2
d_gene: -
j_gene: TRBJ1-3
CDR3aa: CASSQVGRAGRAIHTIYF
CDR3nt: TGTGCCAGCAGCCAAGTCGGAAGGGCAGGGAGGGCGATACACACCATATATTTT

abundance: -
v_gene: TRBV11-2
d_gene: -
j_gene: TRBJ1-3
CDR3aa: CASSTQAFSGNTIYF
CDR3nt: TGTGCCAGCAGCACCCAAGCGTTCTCTGGAAACACCATATATTTT

abundance: -
v_gene: TRBV7-8
d_gene: -
j_gene: TRBJ2-5
CDR3aa: CASSPYRDGPETQYF
CDR3nt: TGTGCCAGCAGCCCATACAGGGATGGTCCGGAGACCCAGTACTTC

abundance: -
v_gene: TRBV6-1
d_gene: TRBD2
j_gene: TRBJ2-1
CDR3aa: CASSVKGGGLSSSYNEQFF
CDR3nt: TGTGCCAGCAGTGTTAAGGGCGGGGGGCTTTCTAGCTCCTACAATGAGCAGTTCTTC

abundance: few
v_gene: TRBV29-1
d_gene: TRBD1
j_gene: TRBJ1-2
CDR3aa: CSVEDQDREGYGYTF
CDR3nt: TGCAGCGTTGAAGACCAGGACAGGGAGGGCTATGGCTACACCTTC

abundance: once
v_gene: TRBV7-3
d_gene: -
j_gene: TRBJ2-1
CDR3aa: CASSPARSSYNEQFF
CDR3nt: TGTGCCAGCAGCCCCGCCCGTAGCTCCTACAATGAGCAGTTCTTC

abundance: -
v_gene: TRBV5-5
d_gene: -
j_gene: TRBJ1-6
CDR3aa: CASSSAGVGSPLHF
CDR3nt: TGTGCCAGCAGCTCGGCAGGGGTGGGTTCACCCCTCCACTTT

abundance: -
v_gene: TRBV10-3
d_gene: -
j_gene: TRBJ2-1
CDR3aa: CAIGQGGVWNEQFF
CDR3nt: TGTGCCATCGGTCAGGGTGGGGTGTGGAATGAGCAGTTCTTC

abundance: -
v_gene: TRBV18
d_gene: TRBD1
j_gene: TRBJ1-1
CDR3aa: CASSPRGAGGETEAFF
CDR3nt: TGTGCCAGCTCACCACGAGGGGCAGGGGGAGAGACTGAAGCTTTCTTT

abundance: -
v_gene: TRBV29-1
d_gene: -
j_gene: TRBJ1-4
CDR3aa: CSVEFGGVEKLFF
CDR3nt: TGCAGCGTTGAATTTGGAGGGGTGGAAAAACTGTTTTTT

abundance: -
v_gene: TRBV2
d_gene: TRBD1
j_gene: TRBJ2-7
CDR3aa: CASSRTGATILSSYEQYF
CDR3nt: TGTGCCAGCAGTCGGACAGGGGCCACTATCCTGAGCTCCTACGAGCAGTACTTC

abundance: -
v_gene: TRBV7-2
d_gene: -
j_gene: TRBJ1-1
CDR3aa: CASLARRGDTEAFF
CDR3nt: TGTGCCAGCCTAGCCCGTCGGGGTGACACTGAAGCTTTCTTT

abundance: -
v_gene: TRBV11-3
d_gene: -
j_gene: TRBJ2-7
CDR3aa: CASSPGAGSYEQYF
CDR3nt: TGTGCCAGCAGCCCAGGAGCGGGCTCCTACGAGCAGTACTTC

abundance: -
v_gene: TRBV4-3
d_gene: TRBD2
j_gene: TRBJ2-1
CDR3aa: CASSQDPPSGGAPSSYNEQFF
CDR3nt: TGCGCCAGCAGCCAAGATCCTCCTAGCGGGGGGGCCCCGAGCTCCTACAATGAGCAGTTCTTC

abundance: -
v_gene: TRBV10-2
d_gene: TRBD1
j_gene: TRBJ2-2
CDR3aa: CASTDRGANTNTGELFF
CDR3nt: TGCGCCAGCACGGACAGGGGGGCTAACACGAACACCGGGGAGCTGTTTTTT

abundance: -
v_gene: TRBV28
d_gene: -
j_gene: TRBJ1-1
CDR3aa: CASGQTNTEAFF
CDR3nt: TGTGCCAGCGGGCAGACGAACACTGAAGCTTTCTTT

abundance: -
v_gene: TRBV14
d_gene: -
j_gene: TRBJ1-5
CDR3aa: CASSLPGGNQPQHF
CDR3nt: TGTGCCAGCAGCCTCCCGGGTGGCAATCAGCCCCAGCATTTT

abundance: -
v_gene: TRBV19
d_gene: TRBD1
j_gene: TRBJ2-5
CDR3aa: CASSIGDSRETQYF
CDR3nt: TGTGCCAGTAGTATTGGGGACAGTCGGGAGACCCAGTACTTC

abundance: -
v_gene: TRBV30
d_gene: -
j_gene: TRBJ2-2
CDR3aa: CAWSPGAGELFF
CDR3nt: TGTGCCTGGAGTCCCGGGGCCGGGGAGCTGTTTTTT

abundance: -
v_gene: TRBV19
d_gene: -
j_gene: TRBJ2-6
CDR3aa: CASRPGASGANVLTF
CDR3nt: TGTGCCAGTAGACCAGGGGCCTCTGGGGCCAACGTCCTGACTTTC

abundance: -
v_gene: TRBV28
d_gene: -
j_gene: TRBJ1-2
CDR3aa: CASRSRTVYGYTF
CDR3nt: TGTGCCAGCAGATCACGGACAGTCTATGGCTACACCTTC

abundance: -
v_gene: TRBV7-2
d_gene: TRBD2
j_gene: TRBJ2-3
CDR3aa: CASSPQRGGTDTQYF
CDR3nt: TGTGCCAGCAGCCCCCAGCGGGGGGGCACAGATACGCAGTATTTT

abundance: -
v_gene: TRBV11-1
d_gene: TRBD2
j_gene: TRBJ2-5
CDR3aa: CASSSGTSWETQYF
CDR3nt: TGTGCCAGCAGCTCCGGGACTAGCTGGGAGACCCAGTACTTC

abundance: -
v_gene: TRBV28
d_gene: TRBD2
j_gene: TRBJ2-3
CDR3aa: CASRLAGGSDTQYF
CDR3nt: TGTGCCAGCAGGCTAGCGGGGGGTTCAGATACGCAGTATTTT

abundance: few
v_gene: TRBV6-2/TRBV6-3
d_gene: -
j_gene: TRBJ1-1
CDR3aa: CASSWSSADTEAFF
CDR3nt: TGTGCCAGCAGTTGGTCGTCCGCGGACACTGAAGCTTTCTTT

abundance: -
v_gene: TRBV20-1
d_gene: -
j_gene: TRBJ2-5
CDR3aa: CSASLGGETQYF
CDR3nt: TGCAGTGCTAGTCTAGGGGGTGAGACCCAGTACTTC

abundance: -
v_gene: TRBV7-3
d_gene: TRBD2
j_gene: TRBJ2-7
CDR3aa: CASSSSGGPGKEQYF
CDR3nt: TGTGCCAGCAGTTCTAGCGGGGGCCCCGGAAAGGAGCAGTACTTC

abundance: -
v_gene: TRBV5-1
d_gene: TRBD2
j_gene: TRBJ2-1
CDR3aa: CASSPSASGGKVNEQFF
CDR3nt: TGCGCCAGCAGCCCGTCGGCTAGCGGGGGGAAAGTCAATGAGCAGTTCTTC

abundance: -
v_gene: TRBV10-3
d_gene: TRBD1
j_gene: TRBJ2-5
CDR3aa: CAISPGGETQYF
CDR3nt: TGTGCCATATCTCCAGGGGGAGAGACCCAGTACTTC

abundance: -
v_gene: TRBV11-3
d_gene: -
j_gene: TRBJ2-7
CDR3aa: CASSFEQGPHEQYF
CDR3nt: TGTGCCAGCAGCTTCGAACAGGGACCGCACGAGCAGTACTTC

abundance: -
v_gene: TRBV6-6
d_gene: -
j_gene: TRBJ2-7
CDR3aa: CASSYGGFYEQYF
CDR3nt: TGTGCCAGCAGTTATGGGGGCTTCTACGAGCAGTACTTC

abundance: -
v_gene: TRBV7-9
d_gene: TRBD1
j_gene: TRBJ1-1
CDR3aa: CASSLAQGADSAFF
CDR3nt: TGTGCCAGCAGCTTAGCCCAGGGGGCTGATTCAGCTTTCTTT

abundance: -
v_gene: TRBV24-1
d_gene: TRBD2
j_gene: TRBJ2-3
CDR3aa: CATSAATSAGSQYF
CDR3nt: TGTGCCACCAGTGCGGCCACTAGCGCCGGATCGCAGTATTTT

abundance: -
v_gene: TRBV19
d_gene: TRBD1
j_gene: TRBJ2-2
CDR3aa: CASKGQGEFGELFF
CDR3nt: TGTGCCAGTAAGGGGCAGGGGGAATTCGGGGAGCTGTTTTTT

abundance: -
v_gene: TRBV5-6
d_gene: -
j_gene: TRBJ1-4
CDR3aa: CASPQGTNEKLFF
CDR3nt: TGTGCCAGCCCCCAGGGGACTAATGAAAAACTGTTTTTT

abundance: -
v_gene: TRBV29-1
d_gene: -
j_gene: TRBJ2-1
CDR3aa: CSVGGHSPLNEQFF
CDR3nt: TGCAGCGTTGGCGGACATTCACCACTCAATGAGCAGTTCTTC

abundance: few
v_gene: TRBV3-1/TRBV3-2
d_gene: TRBD1
j_gene: TRBJ1-6
CDR3aa: CASSQGQGGSPLHF
CDR3nt: TGTGCCAGCAGCCAAGGACAGGGGGGCTCACCCCTCCACTTT